A selection of T cell receptor beta chains follows, all from one sample in a study of Ad26.COV2.S vaccination and SARS-CoV-2 variants. The repertoire was sequenced with immunoSEQ multiplex PCR; TCRdb's copy has only in-frame clones and lacks some. This table holds hundreds of thousands of clones, roughly nine tenths found once. The sequencing here drew on peripheral blood, taken in a trial of Ad26.COV2.S vaccine versus placebo. These receptor sequences come from a person between 18 and 59 years old who received the Ad26.COV2.S COVID-19 vaccine or a placebo. Each CDR3 is given with its conserved first and last residue. A D gene is named only where the DNA matches it firmly. Clone size is shown for a subset of rows, as once, few, many or a class of expanded clone.

d_gene	v_gene	j_gene	abundance	CDR3nt	CDR3aa
.	TRBV10-3	TRBJ1-6	.	TGTGCCATCAGTTCGAGCTCCTATAATTCACCCCTCCACTTT	CAISSSSYNSPLHF
TRBD1	TRBV11-2	TRBJ2-7	.	TGTGCCAGCACCCGGACAGGGTCAACCTACGAGCAGTACTTC	CASTRTGSTYEQYF
.	TRBV2	TRBJ2-7	.	TGTGCCAGCAATCGGGAGTCGGACGAGCAGTACTTC	CASNRESDEQYF
TRBD2	TRBV27	TRBJ2-7	once	TGTGCCAGCAGTTTGGGTAGCGGGGCTAGCTCCTACGAGCAGTACTTC	CASSLGSGASSYEQYF
.	TRBV14	TRBJ2-1	.	TGTGCCAGCAGCCAATCGTCGGTCCCCAATGAGCAGTTCTTC	CASSQSSVPNEQFF
TRBD2	TRBV5-1	TRBJ2-3	.	TGCGCCAGCAGCTTAGACGGGAGGGACACAGATACGCAGTATTTT	CASSLDGRDTDTQYF
.	TRBV7-9	TRBJ1-2	.	TGTGCCAGCAGCTTACAGGCTCCTAACTATGGCTACACCTTC	CASSLQAPNYGYTF
.	TRBV11-2	TRBJ1-2	.	TGTGCCAGCAGCTTAGTGGCAGGGGACTATGGCTACACCTTC	CASSLVAGDYGYTF
TRBD1	TRBV19	TRBJ1-2	.	TGTGCCAGTAGTATCTTAAGGACAGGGGCGATCTATGGCTACACCTTC	CASSILRTGAIYGYTF
.	TRBV6-5	TRBJ1-3	.	TGTGCCAGCAGTTACCTGGGACCCTCTGGAAACACCATATATTTT	CASSYLGPSGNTIYF
.	TRBV7-2	TRBJ1-4	.	TGTGCCAGCAGCCCGGGTACAGGGAATGAAAAACTGTTTTTT	CASSPGTGNEKLFF
.	TRBV6-5	TRBJ2-7	.	TGTGCCAGCAGTTCTACAGGGTCCTCCTTTGTCGAGCAGTACTTC	CASSSTGSSFVEQYF
.	TRBV30	TRBJ2-7	.	TGTGCCTGGAGAGGGGGAGTAAACAGTGCTTCCTACGAGCAGTACTTC	CAWRGGVNSASYEQYF
.	TRBV6-5	TRBJ1-2	.	TGTGCCAGCACCATCCTCGCGGCGCAATGGCATGGCTACACCTTC	CASTILAAQWHGYTF
.	TRBV7-2	TRBJ2-5	once	TGTGCCAGCAGCTTAGGTCGGGCAAAGAGTACCCAGTACTTC	CASSLGRAKSTQYF
.	TRBV10-3	TRBJ2-7	.	TGTGCCATCAGTGACACAGGGGGGGTGTCCTACGAGCAGTACTTC	CAISDTGGVSYEQYF
TRBD1	TRBV7-2	TRBJ2-7	.	TGTGCCAGCAGCTTTTTTAGGACAGGGGGCGAGCAGTACTTC	CASSFFRTGGEQYF
.	TRBV3-1/TRBV3-2	TRBJ1-1	.	TGTGCCAGCAGCCAGGGTTTGAACACTGAAGCTTTCTTT	CASSQGLNTEAFF
.	TRBV2	TRBJ1-4	.	TGTGCCAGCAGTGAAATCGGGAGGATCGGGGGAAAACTGTTTTTT	CASSEIGRIGGKLFF
TRBD2	TRBV2	TRBJ2-7	.	TGTGCCAGCACGATAGCGGGAGGATTATACGAGCAGTACTTC	CASTIAGGLYEQYF
TRBD1	TRBV27	TRBJ2-7	.	TGTGCCAGCAGGGACAGGGGGGCTTACGAGCAGTACTTC	CASRDRGAYEQYF
.	TRBV24-1	TRBJ2-7	.	TGTGCCACCAGTGAAATTCCGGGATCCAGATGCTCCTACGAGCAGTACTTC	CATSEIPGSRCSYEQYF
TRBD1	TRBV2	TRBJ1-6	.	TGTGCCAGCAGAGGGGCAGGGGGGATTTTATATTCACCCCTCCACTTT	CASRGAGGILYSPLHF
.	TRBV6-6	TRBJ2-7	once	TGTGCCAGCAGTTATGAGGGGTTCTCCTACGAGCAGTACTTC	CASSYEGFSYEQYF
.	TRBV28	TRBJ2-1	.	.	CASSTSTVDSEQFF
TRBD2	TRBV18	TRBJ2-3	.	TGTGCCAGCTCAGGGACTAGCGGACTAGATACGCAGTATTTT	CASSGTSGLDTQYF
.	TRBV6-5	TRBJ1-1	.	TGTGCCAGCAGCCGAATGGGGACTGAAGCTTTCTTT	CASSRMGTEAFF
TRBD2	TRBV30	TRBJ2-5	.	TGTGCCTGGTTTCTACCGGGAGGGGAGACCCAGTACTTC	CAWFLPGGETQYF
TRBD2	TRBV10-1	TRBJ2-2	.	TGCGCCAGCAGGGAGACTAGCGGGAACACCGGGGAGCTGTTTTTT	CASRETSGNTGELFF
.	TRBV3-1/TRBV3-2	TRBJ1-2	few	TGTGCCAGCAGCCAAGTGGACAACTATGGCTACACCTTC	CASSQVDNYGYTF
.	TRBV14	TRBJ1-3	.	TGTGCCAGCAGCCAAGTCCTGTACGCATACTCTGGAAACACCATATATTTT	CASSQVLYAYSGNTIYF
TRBD1	TRBV9	TRBJ2-7	.	TGTGCCAGCAGCGAGACAGGGAGCTCCTACGAGCAGTACTTC	CASSETGSSYEQYF
TRBD1	TRBV3-1/TRBV3-2	TRBJ1-2	.	TGTGCCAGCAGCCAAGGCCGCCCGGGACAGGGGAGAGGAGACTACACCTTC	CASSQGRPGQGRGDYTF
.	TRBV19	TRBJ2-2	.	TGTGCCAGTAGTATAGATAGTTTCACCGGGGAGCTGTTTTTT	CASSIDSFTGELFF
TRBD1	TRBV19	TRBJ2-1	.	TGTGCCAGTAGTAAGGGGGCAGGGCACTACAATGAGCAGTTCTTC	CASSKGAGHYNEQFF
TRBD1	TRBV5-3	TRBJ1-2	.	TGTGCCAGAAGCATTCGACAGGGATACTATGGCTACACCTTC	CARSIRQGYYGYTF
TRBD1	TRBV12-3/TRBV12-4	TRBJ2-7	.	TGTGCCAGCAGTCTCCAGGGGGCGCGGGAGCAGTACTTC	CASSLQGAREQYF
.	TRBV3-1/TRBV3-2	TRBJ2-5	.	TGTGCCAGCAGCCACGGACCCCCAGAGACCCAGTACTTC	CASSHGPPETQYF
.	TRBV7-2	TRBJ2-2	.	TGTGCCAGCAGAATTCAGGTGTCCGCCGGGGAGCTGTTTTTT	CASRIQVSAGELFF
.	TRBV27	TRBJ1-3	.	TGTGCCAGCAGCCCGCTAGGCGGAAACACCATATATTTT	CASSPLGGNTIYF
.	TRBV29-1	TRBJ2-7	.	TGCAGCGTCGGGACGGGAAACTCCTACGAGCAGTACTTC	CSVGTGNSYEQYF
TRBD1	TRBV5-6	TRBJ1-4	.	TGTGCCAGCAGCTTTCTGCAGGGGGCGTCTAATGAAAAACTGTTTTTT	CASSFLQGASNEKLFF
.	TRBV10-3	TRBJ1-2	.	TGTGCCATCAGTGAGTCGGGCAACTATGGCTACACCTTC	CAISESGNYGYTF
.	TRBV7-6	TRBJ1-6	.	TGTGCCAGCAGCTTAGCCCCGGCCTCCTATAATTCACCCCTCCACTTT	CASSLAPASYNSPLHF
TRBD1	TRBV7-2	TRBJ2-2	.	TGTGCCAGCAGTCTTGAGGGACAGGGGGGCACCGGGGAGCTGTTTTTT	CASSLEGQGGTGELFF
TRBD1	TRBV2	TRBJ1-5	.	TGTGCCAGCAAAGAAGGGGGCGCTTCCCCCAATCAGCCCCAGCATTTT	CASKEGGASPNQPQHF
.	TRBV6-2/TRBV6-3	TRBJ2-1	.	TGTGCCAGCAGTTGGTCTCAGGGGGGCGGCGACAATGAGCAGTTCTTC	CASSWSQGGGDNEQFF
.	TRBV3-1/TRBV3-2	TRBJ1-5	once	TGTGCCAGCAGCCAAGATATCGGAGGGTTAGGTAATCAGCCCCAGCATTTT	CASSQDIGGLGNQPQHF
.	TRBV30	TRBJ2-1	.	TGTGCCTGGAGTCCAACCGCGAGGAGCTCCTACAATGAGCAGTTCTTC	CAWSPTARSSYNEQFF
TRBD2	TRBV5-6	TRBJ2-1	.	TGTGCCAGCAGCTTGGTAGCGGGAGGCCACAATGAGCAGTTCTTC	CASSLVAGGHNEQFF
TRBD2	TRBV6-4	TRBJ2-1	.	TGTGCCAGCAGTGTGGCGGGGGGCCCCTACAATGAGCAGTTCTTC	CASSVAGGPYNEQFF
TRBD1	TRBV7-2	TRBJ2-2	.	TGTGCCAGCAGCTCCAGGACAGGGGGCTCCACCGGGGAGCTGTTTTTT	CASSSRTGGSTGELFF
TRBD1	TRBV6-2/TRBV6-3	TRBJ1-1	few	TGTGCCAGCAGTTACGGACAGGGAGGCACTGAAGCTTTCTTT	CASSYGQGGTEAFF
.	TRBV12-3/TRBV12-4	TRBJ1-1	.	TGTGCCAGCAGTGGATGGGGAAACACTGAAGCTTTCTTT	CASSGWGNTEAFF
.	TRBV7-2	TRBJ1-5	.	TGTGCCAGCAGCTTAGGAACGGTGTATCTCCAGCATTTT	CASSLGTVYLQHF